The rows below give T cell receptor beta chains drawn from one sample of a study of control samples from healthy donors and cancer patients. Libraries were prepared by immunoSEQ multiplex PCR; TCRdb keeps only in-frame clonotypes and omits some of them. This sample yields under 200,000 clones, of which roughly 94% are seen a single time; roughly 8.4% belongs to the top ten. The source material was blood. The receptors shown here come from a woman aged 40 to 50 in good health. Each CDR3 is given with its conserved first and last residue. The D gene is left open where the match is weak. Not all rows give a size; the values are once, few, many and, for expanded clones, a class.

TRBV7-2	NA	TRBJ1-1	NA	TGTGCCAGCAGCTTACCCCAAGGTATGAACACTGAAGCTTTCTTT	CASSLPQGMNTEAFF
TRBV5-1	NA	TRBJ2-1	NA	TGCGCCAGCAGCCCCCGGGGTAGCCAGGACGGTGAGCAGTTCTTC	CASSPRGSQDGEQFF
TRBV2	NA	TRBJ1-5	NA	TGTGCCAGCAGTTCCGGGGACGGCAATCAGCCCCAGCATTTT	CASSSGDGNQPQHF
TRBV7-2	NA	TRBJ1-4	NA	TGTGCCAGCAGCTTACGAGGACCAACTAATGAAAAACTGTTTTTT	CASSLRGPTNEKLFF
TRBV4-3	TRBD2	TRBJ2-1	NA	TGCGCCAGCAGCCAGCCCGGGACTAGCGAATTCGCCGAGCAGTTCTTC	CASSQPGTSEFAEQFF
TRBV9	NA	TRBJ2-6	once	TGTGCCAGCAGCGTAGGTTCGAGACCGAGCTCTGGGGCCAACGTCCTGACTTTC	CASSVGSRPSSGANVLTF
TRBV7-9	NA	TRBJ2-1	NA	TGTGCCAGCAGCTTGTCCGGTTCTTTGGGGAATGAGCAGTTCTTC	CASSLSGSLGNEQFF
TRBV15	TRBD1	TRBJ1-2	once	TGTGCCACCAGCAGTGATTTACAGGGGAACTATGGCTACACCTTC	CATSSDLQGNYGYTF
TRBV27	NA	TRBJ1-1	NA	TGTGCCAGCAGTTTATGGGGGGCAGGGGACACTGAAGCTTTCTTT	CASSLWGAGDTEAFF
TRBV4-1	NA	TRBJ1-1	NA	TGCGCCAGCAGCCAAGACGTCGGGAACACTGAAGCTTTCTTT	CASSQDVGNTEAFF
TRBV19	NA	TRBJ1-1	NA	TGTGCCAGTCGAGGGGCGGGGACATTGAACACTGAAGCTTTCTTT	CASRGAGTLNTEAFF
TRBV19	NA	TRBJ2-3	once	TGTGCCAGTAGCACATCAAACAGGGAGGTGAGGGATACGCAGTATTTT	CASSTSNREVRDTQYF
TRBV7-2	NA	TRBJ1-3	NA	TGTGCCAGCAGCTTAGGGGGATCTGGAAACACCATATATTTT	CASSLGGSGNTIYF
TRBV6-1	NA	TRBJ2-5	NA	TGTGCCAGCAGTGAAGGGCCGGCTAGTAGGACCCAGTACTTC	CASSEGPASRTQYF
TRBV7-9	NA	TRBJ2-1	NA	TGTGCCACAGTCGGGACTCGCTACAATGAGCAGTTCTTC	CATVGTRYNEQFF
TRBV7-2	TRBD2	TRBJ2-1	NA	TGTGCCAGCAGCTTAGCCGGGACTAGCGTCTACAATGAGCAGTTCTTC	CASSLAGTSVYNEQFF
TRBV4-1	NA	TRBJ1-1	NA	TGCGCCAGCAGCCAAGATATTGGGGTTGAAGCTTTCTTT	CASSQDIGVEAFF
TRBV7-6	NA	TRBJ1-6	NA	TGTGCCAGCAGCCTTTCCACTAATTCACCCCTCCACTTT	CASSLSTNSPLHF
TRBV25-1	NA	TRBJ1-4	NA	TGTGCCAGCAGTGAAAGTCGGGTGGCCAGGGAAAAACTGTTTTTT	CASSESRVAREKLFF
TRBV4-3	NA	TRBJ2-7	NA	TGCGCCAGCAGCTTAAGAGTGAACGGCGACGAGCAGTACTTC	CASSLRVNGDEQYF
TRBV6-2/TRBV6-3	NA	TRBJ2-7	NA	TGTGCCAGCAGCCGGGGTGTAGAGCCAAACGAGCAGTACTTC	CASSRGVEPNEQYF
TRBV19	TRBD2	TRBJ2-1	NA	TGTGCCAGTCAAAGACTAGCGGGAGTTATAGATGAGCAGTTCTTC	CASQRLAGVIDEQFF
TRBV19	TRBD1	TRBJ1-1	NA	TGTGCCAGTAGTATAGGGGTGATGGGACAGGGGCCAAACATGAACACTGAAGCTTTCTTT	CASSIGVMGQGPNMNTEAFF
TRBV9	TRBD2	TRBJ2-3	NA	TGTGCCAGCAGCGTTCTAGCGGGAGGGTTGACAGATACGCAGTATTTT	CASSVLAGGLTDTQYF
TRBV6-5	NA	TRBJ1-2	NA	TGTGCCAGCAGAGAGACGGGCTATGGCTACACCTTC	CASRETGYGYTF
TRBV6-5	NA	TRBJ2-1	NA	TGTGCCAGCAGTTACCCGGGACTCTACAATGAGCAGTTCTTC	CASSYPGLYNEQFF
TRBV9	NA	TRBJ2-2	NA	TGTGCCAGCAGCGAGGCCTTCGGACAGTTGAACACCGGGGAGCTGTTTTTT	CASSEAFGQLNTGELFF
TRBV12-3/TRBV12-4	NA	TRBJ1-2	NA	TGTGCCAGCACCCCCCGGGGGAGTAGGGGCTACACCTTC	CASTPRGSRGYTF
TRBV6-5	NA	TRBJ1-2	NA	TGTGCCAGCAGCCTCGACAGATACCCTAACTATGGCTACACCTTC	CASSLDRYPNYGYTF
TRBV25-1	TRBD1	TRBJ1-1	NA	TGTGCCAGCAGGCCCGACAGGGGTGGAACTGAAGCTTTCTTT	CASRPDRGGTEAFF
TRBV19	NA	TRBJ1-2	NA	TGTGCCAGTAGTATAACACACGACAGCCTCTATGGCTACACCTTC	CASSITHDSLYGYTF
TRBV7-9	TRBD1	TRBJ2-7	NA	TGTGCCAGCAGCTCCCGGGACAGGGCGTACGAGCAGTACTTC	CASSSRDRAYEQYF
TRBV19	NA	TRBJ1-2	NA	TGTGCCAGTAGTATAGTTCACAGGTCGGCTGGCTACACCTTC	CASSIVHRSAGYTF
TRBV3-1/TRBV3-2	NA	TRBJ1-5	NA	TGTGCCAGCAGCGCCCGAGGGTGGGGTGGTAATCAGCCCCAGCATTTT	CASSARGWGGNQPQHF
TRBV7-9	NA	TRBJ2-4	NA	TGTGCCAGCAGCAGGGGAAGTGAAAACATTCAGTACTTC	CASSRGSENIQYF
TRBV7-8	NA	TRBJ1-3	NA	TGTGCCAGCAGCACCGCCCGACCTGGAAACACCATATATTTT	CASSTARPGNTIYF
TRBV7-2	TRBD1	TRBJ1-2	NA	TGTGCCAGCAGCTTAGCTTCAAGCCGGGACAGGGGGAAAGGCTACACCTTC	CASSLASSRDRGKGYTF
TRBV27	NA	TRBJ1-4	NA	TGTGCCAGCAGTTACGAAGGGTTGGGTGAAAAACTGTTTTTT	CASSYEGLGEKLFF
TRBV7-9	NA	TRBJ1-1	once	TGTGCCAGCAGTACGCGCGCAGGGAGGGGGACTGAAGCTTTCTTT	CASSTRAGRGTEAFF
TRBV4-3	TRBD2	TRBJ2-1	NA	TGCGCCAGCAGCCAAGGTCAGGGCGGGAGATATAATGAGCAGTTCTTC	CASSQGQGGRYNEQFF
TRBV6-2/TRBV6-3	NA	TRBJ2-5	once	TGTGCCAGCAGTTACTGGCGGGAGACCCAGTACTTC	CASSYWRETQYF
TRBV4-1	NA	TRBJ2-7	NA	TGCGCCAGCAGCCGCCAACCCTCCTACGAGCAGTACTTC	CASSRQPSYEQYF
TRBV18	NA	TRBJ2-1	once	TGTGCCAGCTCACCATCGAGGCCTACCTACAATGAGCAGTTCTTC	CASSPSRPTYNEQFF
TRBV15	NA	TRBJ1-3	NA	TGTGCCACCAGCAGAGCGGGGAGTGGAAACACCATATATTTT	CATSRAGSGNTIYF
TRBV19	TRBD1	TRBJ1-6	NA	TGTGCCACCTCGGACAGGCAGAACTATTCACCCCTCCACTTT	CATSDRQNYSPLHF
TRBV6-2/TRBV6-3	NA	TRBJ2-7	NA	TGTGCCAGCAGTTCCCCGGGGGCGTTAAGGGACGAGCAGTACTTC	CASSSPGALRDEQYF
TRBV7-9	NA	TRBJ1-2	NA	TGTGCCAGCAGATCGGGGGCAGACTATGGCTACACCTTC	CASRSGADYGYTF
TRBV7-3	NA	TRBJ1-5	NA	TGTGCCAGCAGCTTGGGCAGGGACCAGCCCCAGCATTTT	CASSLGRDQPQHF